This entry is about one TCR beta chain. One end of the junction varies from germline; a read error may be responsible. The entry originates in a study of cytomegalovirus exposure and HLA in healthy donors. The CDR3 loop spans 14 amino acids. Per the germline V gene, CDR1 is SGHTA and CDR2 is FQGTGA. The PCR employed 60 Vbeta primers together with 13 Jbeta primers. Assay used: immunoSEQ multiplex PCR; TCRdb lists only in-frame clones, some missing. The sample includes about 130,000 clones, 83% seen only once; the top ten take 1.5% to 1.9%. The rearrangement links TRBV7-3 to TRBJ1-1; TRBD1 matches 7 bases. This clonotype was obtained from a man aged 35-49 years in good health and CMV-seronegative. The specimen was PBMCs. CDR3 protein: CASSLRGLNTEAFF. Here the CDR3 DNA reads TGTGCCAGCAGTTTAAGGGGGCTTAACACTGAAGCTTTCTTT.